The 3 T cell receptor beta chains below come from one sample, sequenced in a study of shared clonotypes between healthy human individuals. Sequencing was performed with immunoSEQ multiplex PCR; in TCRdb, only in-frame clones are kept and a portion is missing. The sample records about 1.5 million clones, approximately 96% being singletons. The sample was naive CD4+ T cells sorted from blood. This sample's subset: CD45RA+ positively selected. Source of these receptors: a man aged 25-45 years in good health.

For this clone: This specimen includes other DNA sequences encoding the same CDR3. V and J are TRBV7-9 and TRBJ1-2; a weak D match, TRBD1 (5 bases). CDR3 size: 11 residues. From germline, CDR1 is SEHNR and CDR2 FQNEAQ (reference sequence). Trimming stripped 4 bases from V and 7 bases from J, with 7 bases between. The CDR3 bases are TGTGCCAGCAGCTCCGGGGCTGGCTACACCTTC. This encodes CASSSGAGYTF.

V and J are TRBV7-2 and TRBJ1-4; no reliable D call. V was clipped by 3 bases and J by 0 bases, with 11 bases between them. Germline CDR1 SGHTA, CDR2 FQGNSA. The CDR3 length is 16 residues. CDR3 amino acids: CASSFKGITTNEKLFF. The CDR3 region has the DNA TGTGCCAGCAGCTTTAAAGGCATTACAACTAATGAAAAACTGTTTTTT.

This sequence joins TRBV9 and TRBJ2-7, with 12 bases lining up with TRBD2. This CDR3 spans 17 amino acids. Per the germline V gene, CDR1 is SGDLS and CDR2 is YYNGEE. V lost 0 bases and J lost 3; bases outside the gene matches: 7. CDR3 sequence (DNA): TGTGCCAGCAGCGTAGATGGAGGGACTAGCGGGTACTACGAGCAGTACTTC. Its translation: CASSVDGGTSGYYEQYF.